The 18 T cell receptor beta chains listed next were all sequenced from one sample in a study of blood T cell repertoires in COVID-19. The table came from immunoSEQ multiplex PCR; TCRdb's copy has only in-frame clones and leaves some out. Of fewer than 250,000 clones listed, more than 85% are singletons. Sequenced: peripheral blood. Receptors were obtained from a man in his 60s with acute or convalescent COVID-19.

This chain uses TRBV30 with TRBJ2-7; 7 bases line up with TRBD2. Losses at the gene ends were 0 bases for V and 2 bases for J; bases not matched to a gene: 7. CDR1 is GTSNPN, CDR2 SVGIG, per germline (reference sequence). The CDR3 length is 15 residues. CDR3 nucleotide sequence: TGTGCCTGGAGTGTAGGGGCTGGGAGGGCCTACGAGCAGTACTTC. This gives the protein CAWSVGAGRAYEQYF.

This chain joins TRBV29-1 and TRBJ2-7, with 7 bases fitting TRBD1. V was pared by 6 bases and J by 3 bases, with 14 bases of the junction left unmatched. Germline CDR1 reads SQVTM; CDR2 reads ANQGSEA. The CDR3 sequence is 15 residues long. The CDR3: CSVAGTETGFYEQYF. The CDR3 region has the DNA TGCAGCGTCGCCGGGACGGAGACAGGGTTCTACGAGCAGTACTTC.

This clone was seen once. This chain uses TRBV9 with TRBJ2-2, with a tentative D call TRBD1 (5 bases). The CDR3 is made up of 15 amino acids. The germline V gene encodes CDR1 SGDLS and CDR2 YYNGEE. V lost 0 bases, J lost 1 base, and 7 bases lay in between. CDR3 nucleotide sequence: TGTGCCAGCAGCGTAGAGGGGATGAACACCGGGGAGCTGTTTTTT. This translates into CASSVEGMNTGELFF.

This clone was counted only a few times. The chain employs TRBV27 and TRBJ1-1; D is perhaps TRBD1 (6 bases). CDR1 and CDR2 from the germline V gene are MNHEY and SMNVEV (reference sequence). This CDR3 has 14 amino acids. Between the trimmed V and J ends, which lost 5 bases and 1 base, there was a span of 11 bases. DNA for the CDR3: TGTGCCAGCAGTCCCGGGACAAAGAACACTGAAGCTTTCTTT. It is translated as CASSPGTKNTEAFF.

The chain uses TRBV7-8 and TRBJ2-7; maybe TRBD1 (5 bases). Deletions cut 5 bases from V and 3 bases from J, with 20 bases between. This CDR3 has 16 amino acids. The V gene's germline CDR1 is SGHVS and CDR2 FQNEAQ. CDR3 in amino acids: CASSLRVWGGVYEQYF. In DNA, the CDR3 is TGTGCCAGCAGCCTCCGGGTATGGGGCGGCGTCTACGAGCAGTACTTC.

This clone has a count of ten or more. The CDR3 is CASSPPGQYNSPLHF. The CDR3 bases are TGTGCCAGCAGCCCACCGGGACAGTATAATTCACCCCTCCACTTT. The chain carries TRBV25-1 and TRBJ1-6, with 7 bases fitting TRBD1. This CDR3 has 15 residues. V was clipped by 6 bases and J by 4 bases; unmatched bases: 6. Looked up from germline, CDR1 is MGHDK and CDR2 is SYGVNS.

The chain recombines TRBV5-4 with TRBJ1-2; D is ambiguous. V was clipped by 4 bases and J by 0 bases, with 13 bases between them. The germline V gene encodes CDR1 SGHNT and CDR2 YYREEE (reference sequence). The CDR3 runs 15 residues. The chain's CDR3 is CASSPRRLANYGYTF. The CDR3 bases are TGTGCCAGCAGCCCTCGACGGCTAGCTAACTATGGCTACACCTTC.

The J gene is TRBJ2-1, the V gene TRBV27; TRBD2 matches at 10 bases. Germline-derived CDR1 and CDR2 are MNHEY and SMNVEV (reference sequence). V lost 3 bases to trimming and J lost 4 bases; unmatched junction nucleotides: 15. The CDR3 contains 19 residues. CDR3: CASSLKRTSGSGAYNEQFF. The DNA of the CDR3 is TGTGCCAGCAGTTTGAAAAGGACTAGCGGTAGCGGGGCATACAATGAGCAGTTCTTC.

CDR3: CAWSRESGSYEQYF. The CDR3 DNA is TGTGCCTGGAGCCGCGAGAGTGGCTCCTACGAGCAGTACTTC. V gene TRBV30 combines with J gene TRBJ2-7; D unclear. Per the germline V gene, CDR1 is GTSNPN and CDR2 is SVGIG (reference sequence). The CDR3 is made up of 14 amino acids. Trimming pared 3 bases from V and 0 bases from J, leaving 12 bases between.

The chain uses TRBV5-4 and TRBJ1-1, with D possibly matching TRBD1 (6 bases). Germline V gene data show CDR1 as SGHNT and CDR2 as YYREEE (reference sequence). The CDR3 is 14 amino acids. The germline V and J ends were trimmed by 4 bases and 0 bases, with 10 bases remaining between them. The CDR3 here is CASSQGTLNTEAFF. The CDR3, as DNA: TGTGCCAGCAGCCAGGGGACACTGAACACTGAAGCTTTCTTT.

This clone was recorded at least ten times. V and J are TRBV28 and TRBJ1-5; 7 nucleotides align to TRBD1. The CDR3 loop spans 16 amino acids. Per germline, CDR1 MDHEN and CDR2 SYDVKM. The junction had 7 bases not matched to a gene; V was cut back by 5 bases and J by 0 bases. In DNA, the CDR3 is TGTGCCAGCAGTCGGTTTGGGACAGTTAGCAATCAGCCCCAGCATTTT. Its protein product is CASSRFGTVSNQPQHF.

V and J are TRBV3-1 (or the pseudogene TRBV3-2) and TRBJ1-1; D is unresolved. Looked up from germline, CDR1 is LGHDT and CDR2 is YNNKEL (reference sequence). V shed 3 bases and J shed 1 base, with 6 bases lying between them. The CDR3 runs to 13 residues. CDR3 in amino acids: CASSQFRNTEAFF. CDR3 nucleotide sequence: TGTGCCAGCAGCCAGTTCAGGAACACTGAAGCTTTCTTT.

This chain links TRBV6-2 or TRBV6-3 with TRBJ1-1; no firm D call. The V end lost 4 bases, the J end lost 3 bases, and 6 bases lay between the germline ends. The CDR3 sequence is 12 residues long. Germline loops: CDR1 MNHEY, CDR2 SVGEGT. CDR3 bases: TGTGCCAGCAGTTTTATGTACACTGAAGCTTTCTTT. The encoded protein is CASSFMYTEAFF.

V usage is TRBV19 and J usage is TRBJ1-2; 10 nucleotides match TRBD1. This CDR3 is built from 14 residues. Germline V gene sequence: CDR1 LNHDA, CDR2 SQIVND (reference sequence). V lost 6 bases, J lost 3 bases, and 4 bases stayed unmatched. The CDR3 bases are TGTGCCAGTAGCGGACAGGGGGTGGACTATGGCTACACCTTC. It encodes CASSGQGVDYGYTF.

This clone was detected a few times. J is TRBJ1-6 and V is TRBV5-1, with D possibly TRBD1 on 5 matching bases. V was clipped by 4 bases and J by 0 bases, with 11 bases between them. Germline-derived CDR1 and CDR2 are SGHRS and YFSETQ. The CDR3 has 16 residues. This CDR3 is CASSPGDASYNSPLHF. Written as DNA, the CDR3 is TGCGCCAGCAGCCCGGGGGACGCCTCCTATAATTCACCCCTCCACTTT.

The J gene is TRBJ2-1, the V gene TRBV9; 10 bases are shared with TRBD2. This CDR3 is 16 amino acids long. After removal of 2 bases from V and 4 bases from J, the junction contained 6 bases not matched to a gene. The germline CDR1 and CDR2 sequences are SGDLS and YYNGEE. The CDR3 DNA reads TGTGCCAGCAGCGTTCTAGCGGGGGCCGCATACAATGAGCAGTTCTTC. It specifies CASSVLAGAAYNEQFF.

V is TRBV12-3 or TRBV12-4 and J is TRBJ1-3; D remains ambiguous. Trimming removed 3 bases from V and 4 bases from J, with 4 bases in between. CDR3 length: 12 residues. Here the CDR3 reads CASSFPGNTIYF. For the CDR3, the DNA is TGTGCCAGCAGTTTCCCGGGAAACACCATATATTTT.

The chain joins TRBV6-1 to TRBJ1-6; 7 bases match TRBD1. Per the germline V gene, CDR1 is MNHNS and CDR2 is SASEGT. The V segment lost 0 bases and the J segment 7 bases; nucleotides outside the gene matches: 3. The CDR3 is 15 amino acids. CDR3 in amino acids: CASSEARGRNSPLHF. CDR3 bases: TGTGCCAGCAGTGAAGCGAGGGGGCGGAATTCACCCCTCCACTTT.